Sequencing of this T cell receptor beta chain was carried out in a study of CD4 and CD8 cells across lung adenocarcinoma regions. The germline V gene encodes CDR1 MNHNS and CDR2 SASEGT. This CDR3 contains 19 residues. J lost 8 bases, V lost 6 bases, and 16 bases had no gene match. TCRdb re-called the PCR reads through MiXCR, storing one row per CDR3 protein. The sample gives about 20,000 distinct CDR3 sequences, about half of which show up once; about three fifths is in the top ten. The chain carries TRBV6-1 and TRBJ2-1, with 16 bases identical to TRBD2. The origin of this receptor is a female donor with lung adenocarcinoma. The CD4 and CD8 labels of this study may be unreliable. Sequences were obtained from CD8+ T cells from the center of a lung tumor. CDR3 region: CASRVHTGLAGGPRDEQFF. The CDR3 nucleotides are TGTGCCAGCAGAGTACACACGGGACTAGCGGGAGGGCCCAGGGATGAGCAGTTCTTC.